This note documents a single TCR beta chain sequence. The data were obtained in a study of blood T cell repertoires in COVID-19. This CDR3 comprises 15 residues. V shed 1 base and J shed 6 bases, with 15 bases lying between them. Germline V gene lookup returns CDR1 MGHDK and CDR2 SYGVNS. Libraries were prepared by immunoSEQ multiplex PCR; TCRdb keeps only in-frame clonotypes and omits some of them. Of 190,000 or so clones detected, less than 95% appear once; the ten largest clones hold roughly 0.7%. Sequenced input: peripheral blood. The sequence was collected from a man aged 30 to 39 with COVID-19, enrolled during active disease. V usage is TRBV25-1 and J usage is TRBJ1-2; D call uncertain. The CDR3 DNA sequence: TGTGCCAGCAGTGAATCTGACGGCAGGCGAGATGGCTACACCTTC. Translation: CASSESDGRRDGYTF.